These T cell receptor beta chains were read from a single sample in a study of cytomegalovirus exposure and HLA in healthy donors. Method: immunoSEQ multiplex PCR; TCRdb's copy keeps in-frame clones and lacks some. The sample records 100,000 to 150,000 clones, 80% to 90% being singletons. The source material was PBMCs. The origin of the receptors is a woman aged 40 to 55 in good health and CMV-seropositive. Both conserved end residues are part of each CDR3. A D gene is named only where the DNA matches it firmly. Size tells how often a clone was seen (once, few, many) or the class of an expanded clone, and some rows leave it out.

J | size | V | D | CDR3 | DNA
TRBJ2-1 | - | TRBV14 | - | CASSPLQGSSYNEQFF | TGTGCCAGCAGCCCGCTGCAGGGGAGCTCCTACAATGAGCAGTTCTTC
TRBJ2-7 | - | TRBV7-2 | - | CASSLAHLREQYF | TGTGCCAGCAGCTTAGCCCACCTCAGGGAGCAGTACTTC
TRBJ2-1 | few | TRBV5-4 | TRBD2 | CARWTSGNYNEQFF | TGTGCCAGATGGACTAGCGGAAATTACAATGAGCAGTTCTTC
TRBJ1-2 | - | TRBV7-3 | TRBD1 | CASSPSGTGYGYTF | TGTGCCAGCAGCCCCTCGGGGACAGGCTATGGCTACACCTTC
TRBJ1-1 | - | TRBV6-5 | - | CASSYSRGRTEAFF | TGTGCCAGCAGTTACTCGAGAGGGAGGACTGAAGCTTTCTTT
TRBJ2-3 | few | TRBV27 | - | CASSFTSSDTQYF | TGTGCCAGCAGTTTTACTAGCTCAGATACGCAGTATTTT
TRBJ2-3 | - | TRBV4-3 | - | CASSQDRNYHFATDTQYF | TGCGCCAGCAGCCAAGATAGGAACTACCATTTTGCCACAGATACGCAGTATTTT
TRBJ2-7 | - | TRBV7-9 | TRBD1 | CASSPGQVSYEQYF | TGTGCCAGCAGCCCTGGACAGGTCTCCTACGAGCAGTACTTC
TRBJ2-3 | - | TRBV7-7 | TRBD1 | CASSLGTGASTDTQYF | TGTGCTAGCAGCTTGGGCACAGGGGCTAGCACAGATACGCAGTATTTT
TRBJ2-7 | - | TRBV30 | TRBD1 | CAWSGTDNLYEQYF | TGTGCCTGGAGCGGGACAGACAATCTCTACGAGCAGTACTTC
TRBJ2-7 | - | TRBV9 | - | CASSVGPSGGGYEQYF | TGTGCCAGCAGCGTAGGGCCTAGCGGAGGGGGTTACGAGCAGTACTTC
TRBJ2-7 | - | TRBV7-6 | TRBD2 | CASSPYSLTELAGGSEQYF | TGTGCCAGCAGCCCCTATTCCCTTACCGAACTAGCGGGAGGAAGCGAGCAGTACTTC
TRBJ1-1 | - | TRBV5-4 | - | CASSLAGGNTEAFF | TGTGCCAGCAGCTTGGCCGGCGGGAACACTGAAGCTTTCTTT
TRBJ2-1 | - | TRBV29-1 | TRBD2 | CSVEREVHEQFF | TGCAGCGTTGAACGGGAGGTGCATGAGCAGTTCTTC
TRBJ1-2 | - | TRBV4-1 | - | CASSQQQGGYGYTF | TGCGCCAGCAGCCAACAACAGGGAGGGTATGGCTACACCTTC
TRBJ1-3 | - | TRBV4-3 | - | CASSQEWVWWRIDSSLGNTIYF | TGCGCCAGCAGCCAAGAGTGGGTTTGGTGGAGAATAGACAGTTCTCTGGGAAACACCATATATTTT
TRBJ1-5 | - | TRBV10-2 | TRBD1 | CASRQGDISNQPQHF | TGCGCCAGTAGACAGGGGGATATTAGCAATCAGCCCCAGCATTTT
TRBJ2-3 | few | TRBV7-8 | - | CASSLAHRKGSSTDTQYF | TGTGCCAGCAGCTTAGCGCACCGTAAGGGGTCAAGCACAGATACGCAGTATTTT
TRBJ1-4 | - | TRBV27 | TRBD1 | CASRPLQGANEKLFF | TGTGCCAGCAGACCTCTACAGGGGGCTAATGAAAAACTGTTTTTT
TRBJ2-1 | - | TRBV5-6 | - | CASSLLNNEQFF | TGTGCCAGCAGCTTACTGAACAATGAGCAGTTCTTC
TRBJ1-1 | once | TRBV5-1 | - | CASSSGLGNTEAFF | TGCGCCAGCAGCTCAGGGTTAGGGAACACTGAAGCTTTCTTT
TRBJ2-1 | once | TRBV27 | TRBD1 | CASSLSSGGHEQFF | TGTGCCAGCAGTTTGTCGTCAGGGGGTCATGAGCAGTTCTTC
TRBJ1-2 | - | TRBV2 | TRBD1 | CASSDDREINYGYTF | TGTGCCAGCAGTGATGACAGGGAAATTAACTATGGCTACACCTTC
TRBJ2-5 | few | TRBV5-1 | - | CASSEPGQETQYF | TGCGCCAGCAGCGAACCGGGACAAGAGACCCAGTACTTC
TRBJ2-1 | few | TRBV2 | TRBD2 | CASSWDSGPSSYNEQFF | TGTGCCAGCAGCTGGGATAGCGGGCCAAGCTCCTACAATGAGCAGTTCTTC
TRBJ2-5 | - | TRBV4-1 | - | CASSQVGLAGETQYF | TGCGCCAGCAGCCAAGTTGGACTCGCGGGGGAGACCCAGTACTTC
TRBJ2-5 | - | TRBV6-1 | TRBD2 | CASSAWGTSVDQYF | TGTGCCAGCAGTGCGTGGGGGACTAGCGTTGACCAGTACTTC
TRBJ2-7 | - | TRBV19 | - | CASSTSSYEQYF | TGTGCCAGTAGTACTAGCTCCTACGAGCAGTACTTC
TRBJ1-5 | - | TRBV6-1 | - | CASKVLPANGQPQHF | TGTGCCAGCAAAGTTCTCCCTGCGAATGGTCAGCCCCAGCATTTT
TRBJ2-1 | - | TRBV14 | TRBD2 | CASTPSSGRADEQFF | TGTGCCAGCACCCCTTCTAGCGGGAGGGCGGATGAGCAGTTCTTC
TRBJ2-1 | - | TRBV15 | TRBD2 | CATSRRGLAEEQFF | TGTGCCACCAGCAGAAGGGGACTAGCGGAAGAGCAGTTCTTC
TRBJ1-2 | - | TRBV9 | TRBD1 | CASSAQTDRVGYTF | TGTGCCAGCAGCGCCCAGACTGACAGGGTTGGCTACACCTTC
TRBJ1-2 | once | TRBV19 | - | CASSISVASYGYTF | TGTGCCAGTAGTATTAGCGTCGCTTCCTATGGCTACACCTTC
TRBJ1-2 | - | TRBV5-1 | TRBD1 | CASSAGQARNYGYTF | TGCGCCAGCAGCGCCGGACAGGCCAGGAACTATGGCTACACCTTC
TRBJ1-1 | - | TRBV5-4 | TRBD1 | CASSRPRQGVNTEAFF | TGTGCCAGCAGCAGACCCAGACAGGGGGTGAACACTGAAGCTTTCTTT
TRBJ2-4 | - | TRBV11-1 | - | CASSLMGSPDIQYF | TGTGCCAGCAGCTTAATGGGCTCTCCCGACATTCAGTACTTC